This T cell receptor (beta chain) originates from a study of spatial heterogeneity in lung cancer. Study as a whole: In the raw reads, each unique TCR and UMI combination was present more than ten times on average.

Noted time point: sample taken at primary tumor resection. General observations from the study: Ubiquitous and regional nonsynonymous mutations were tracked by counts of ubiquitous and regional expanded TCRs, respectively. Mutation counts in tumors were tracked by counts of expanded intratumoral alpha and beta TCRs.

Trimming stripped 0 bases from V and 6 bases from J, with 8 bases between. CDR1 is SGDLS, CDR2 YYNGEE, per germline. This CDR3 has 13 residues. Ten or more counts support this clonotype. Its antigen remains unidentified. TCRdb re-called the 5' RACE reads with MiXCR, one entry per CDR3 protein. The sample lists around 19,000 distinct CDR3 sequences; roughly 15% were seen once. The input for sequencing was lung tumor tissue, taken at surgery. J is TRBJ2-3 and V is TRBV9; TRBD2 might be the D (5 bases). This sequence was found in a female donor with early-stage non-small cell lung cancer. The CDR3 DNA reads as TGTGCCAGCAGCGTAGAGGGAGTTGATACGCAGTATTTT. This sequence encodes CASSVEGVDTQYF. Drawing the rest from reference TRBV9 and TRBJ2-3, the complete variable domain is DSGVTQTPKHLITATGQRVTLRCSPRSGDLSVYWYQQSLDQGLQFLIQYYNGEERAKGNILERFSAQQFPDLHSELNLSSLELGDSALYFCASSVEGVDTQYFGPGTRLTVL.